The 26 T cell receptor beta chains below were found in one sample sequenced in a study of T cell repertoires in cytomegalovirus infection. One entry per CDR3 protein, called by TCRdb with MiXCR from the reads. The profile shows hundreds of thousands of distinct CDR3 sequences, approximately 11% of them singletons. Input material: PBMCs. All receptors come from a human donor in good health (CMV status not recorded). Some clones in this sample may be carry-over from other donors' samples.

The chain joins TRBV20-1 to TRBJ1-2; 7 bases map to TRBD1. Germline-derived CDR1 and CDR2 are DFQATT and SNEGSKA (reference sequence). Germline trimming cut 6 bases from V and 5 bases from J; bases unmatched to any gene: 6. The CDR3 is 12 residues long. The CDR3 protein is CSATGTEYGYTF. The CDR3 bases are TGCAGTGCCACGGGGACAGAGTATGGCTACACCTTC.

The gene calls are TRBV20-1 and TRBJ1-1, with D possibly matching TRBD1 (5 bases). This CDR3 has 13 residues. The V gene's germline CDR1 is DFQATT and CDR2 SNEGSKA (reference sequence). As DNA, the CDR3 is TGCAGGGGTTCACGGGGGAGAAACACTGAAGCTTTCTTT. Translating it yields CRGSRGRNTEAFF.

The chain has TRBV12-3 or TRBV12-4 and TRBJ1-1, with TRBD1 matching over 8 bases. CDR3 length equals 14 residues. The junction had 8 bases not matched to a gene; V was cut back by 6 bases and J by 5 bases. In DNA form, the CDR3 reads TGTGCCAGCAGCTTCCAGGGGGCGCGAACTGAAGCTTTCTTT. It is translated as CASSFQGARTEAFF.

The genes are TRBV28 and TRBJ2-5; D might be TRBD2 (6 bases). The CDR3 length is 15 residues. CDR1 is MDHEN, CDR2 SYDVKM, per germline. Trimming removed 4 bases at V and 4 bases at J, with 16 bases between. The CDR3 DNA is TGTGCCAGCAGTTCCGGGACTCTCGAGGGAGAGACCCAGTACTTC. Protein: CASSSGTLEGETQYF.

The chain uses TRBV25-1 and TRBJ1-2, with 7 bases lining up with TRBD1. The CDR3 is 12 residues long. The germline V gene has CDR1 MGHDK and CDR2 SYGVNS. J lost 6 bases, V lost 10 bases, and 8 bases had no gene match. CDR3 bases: TGTGCCACCCGGGACAGCGTGCATGGCTACACCTTC. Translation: CATRDSVHGYTF.

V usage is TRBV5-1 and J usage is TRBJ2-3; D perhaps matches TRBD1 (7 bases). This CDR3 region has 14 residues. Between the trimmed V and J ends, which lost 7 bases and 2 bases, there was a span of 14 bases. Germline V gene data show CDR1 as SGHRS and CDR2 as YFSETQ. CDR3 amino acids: CASGGTEYTDTQYF. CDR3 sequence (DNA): TGCGCCAGCGGGGGGACAGAATACACAGATACGCAGTATTTT.

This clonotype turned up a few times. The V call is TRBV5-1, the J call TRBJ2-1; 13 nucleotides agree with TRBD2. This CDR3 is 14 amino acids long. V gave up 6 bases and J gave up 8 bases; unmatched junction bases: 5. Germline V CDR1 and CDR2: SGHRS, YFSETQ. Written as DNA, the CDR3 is TGCGCCAGCAAACCGGGACTAGCGGGGCATGAGCAGTTCTTC. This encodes CASKPGLAGHEQFF.

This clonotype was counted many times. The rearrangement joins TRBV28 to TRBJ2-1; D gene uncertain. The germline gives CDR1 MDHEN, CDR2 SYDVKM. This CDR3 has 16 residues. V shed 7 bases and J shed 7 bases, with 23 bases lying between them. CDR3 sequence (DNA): TGTGCCAGCAACGTGGTCCGATCGGCTGGAATGAATGAGCAGTTCTTC. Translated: CASNVVRSAGMNEQFF.

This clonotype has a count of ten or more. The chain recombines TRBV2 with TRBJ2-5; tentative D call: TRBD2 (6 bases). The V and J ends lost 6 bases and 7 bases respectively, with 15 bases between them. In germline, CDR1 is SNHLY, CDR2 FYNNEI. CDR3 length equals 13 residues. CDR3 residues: CASSRDSSGTQYF. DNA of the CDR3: TGTGCCAGCAGCAGGGACTCCTCGGGGACCCAGTACTTC.

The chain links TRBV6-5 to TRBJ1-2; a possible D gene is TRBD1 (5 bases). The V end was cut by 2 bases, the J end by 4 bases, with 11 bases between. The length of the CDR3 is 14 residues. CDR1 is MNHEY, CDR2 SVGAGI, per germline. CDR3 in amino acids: CASSYRRGRYGYTF. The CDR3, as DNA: TGTGCCAGCAGTTACCGCCGGGGACGCTATGGCTACACCTTC.

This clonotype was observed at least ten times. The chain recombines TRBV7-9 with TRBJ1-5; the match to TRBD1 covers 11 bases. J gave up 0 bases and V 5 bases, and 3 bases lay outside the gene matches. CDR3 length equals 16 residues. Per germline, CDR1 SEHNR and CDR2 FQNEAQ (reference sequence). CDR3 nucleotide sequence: TGTGCCAGCAGCCCGGGGACAGGGGGTAGCAATCAGCCCCAGCATTTT. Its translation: CASSPGTGGSNQPQHF.

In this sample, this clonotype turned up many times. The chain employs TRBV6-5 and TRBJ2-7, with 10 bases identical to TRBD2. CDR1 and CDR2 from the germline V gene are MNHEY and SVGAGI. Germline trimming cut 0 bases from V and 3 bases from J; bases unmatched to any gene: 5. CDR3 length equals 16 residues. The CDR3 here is CASSYSSGRSHYEQYF. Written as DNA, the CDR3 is TGTGCCAGCAGTTACTCTAGCGGGAGGTCCCACTACGAGCAGTACTTC.

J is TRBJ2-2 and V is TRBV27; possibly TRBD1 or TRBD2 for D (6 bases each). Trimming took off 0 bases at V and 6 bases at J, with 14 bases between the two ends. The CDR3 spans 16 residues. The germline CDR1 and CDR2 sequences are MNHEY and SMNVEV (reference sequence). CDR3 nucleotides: TGTGCCAGCAGTTTATCGTTAGGGGGGCGGCCCGGGGAGCTGTTTTTT. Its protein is CASSLSLGGRPGELFF.

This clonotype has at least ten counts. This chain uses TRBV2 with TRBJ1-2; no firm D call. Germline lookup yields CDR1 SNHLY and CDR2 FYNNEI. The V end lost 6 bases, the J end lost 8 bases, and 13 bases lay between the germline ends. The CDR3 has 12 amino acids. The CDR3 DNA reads TGTGCCAGCAGAATTGAGTTATGGGGCTACACCTTC. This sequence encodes CASRIELWGYTF.

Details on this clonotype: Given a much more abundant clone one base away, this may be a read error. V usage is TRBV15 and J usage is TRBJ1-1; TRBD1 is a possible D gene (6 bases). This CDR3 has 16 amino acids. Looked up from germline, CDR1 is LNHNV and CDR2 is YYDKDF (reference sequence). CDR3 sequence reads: CTTSRGVSTGNTEAFF. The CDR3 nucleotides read TGTACCACCAGCAGAGGAGTTTCGACAGGGAACACTGAAGCTTTCTTT.

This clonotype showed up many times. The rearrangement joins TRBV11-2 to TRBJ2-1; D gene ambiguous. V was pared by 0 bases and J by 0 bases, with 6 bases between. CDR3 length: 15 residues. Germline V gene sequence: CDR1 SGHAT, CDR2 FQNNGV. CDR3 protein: CASSLDWSSYNEQFF. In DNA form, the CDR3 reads TGTGCCAGCAGCTTAGATTGGAGCTCCTACAATGAGCAGTTCTTC. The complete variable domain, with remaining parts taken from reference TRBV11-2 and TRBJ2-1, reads EAGVAQSPRYKIIEKRQSVAFWCNPISGHATLYWYQQILGQGPKLLIQFQNNGVVDDSQLPKDRFSAERLKGVDSTLKIQPAKLEDSAVYLCASSLDWSSYNEQFFGPGTRLTVL.

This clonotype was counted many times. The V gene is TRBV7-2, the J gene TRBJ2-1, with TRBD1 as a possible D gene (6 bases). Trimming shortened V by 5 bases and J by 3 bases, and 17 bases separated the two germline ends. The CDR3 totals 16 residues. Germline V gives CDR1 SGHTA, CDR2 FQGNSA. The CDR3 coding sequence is TGTGCCAGCAGCCCCAACCCCGGACAGAACTACAATGAGCAGTTCTTC. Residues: CASSPNPGQNYNEQFF.

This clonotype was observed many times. This CDR3 reads CAISEIRDYGYTF. DNA of the CDR3: TGTGCCATCAGTGAGATAAGGGACTATGGCTACACCTTC. The chain links TRBV10-3 to TRBJ1-2, with D hard to call. Germline CDR1 reads ENHRY; CDR2 reads SYGVKD. CDR3 size: 13 residues. Deletions cut 2 bases from V and 3 bases from J, with 7 bases between.

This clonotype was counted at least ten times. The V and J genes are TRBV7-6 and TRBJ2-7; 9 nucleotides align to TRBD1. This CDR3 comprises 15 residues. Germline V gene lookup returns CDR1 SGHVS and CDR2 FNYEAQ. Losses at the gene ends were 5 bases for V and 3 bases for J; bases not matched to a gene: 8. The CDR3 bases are TGTGCCAGCAGCCACTCGACAGGGGGACGCTACGAGCAGTACTTC. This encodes CASSHSTGGRYEQYF.

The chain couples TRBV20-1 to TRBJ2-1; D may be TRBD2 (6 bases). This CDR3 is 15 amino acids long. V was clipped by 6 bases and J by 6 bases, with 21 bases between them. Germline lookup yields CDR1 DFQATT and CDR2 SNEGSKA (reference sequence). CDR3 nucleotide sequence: TGCAGTGCGGAAGGAGTCGGGAGAGGAGGCAATGAGCAGTTCTTC. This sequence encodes CSAEGVGRGGNEQFF.

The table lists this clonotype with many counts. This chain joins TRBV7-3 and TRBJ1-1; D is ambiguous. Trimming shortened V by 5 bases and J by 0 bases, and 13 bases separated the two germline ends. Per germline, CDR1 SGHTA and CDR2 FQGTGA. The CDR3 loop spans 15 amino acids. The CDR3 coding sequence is TGTGCCAGCAGCGACGGGAGGAGCATGAACACTGAAGCTTTCTTT. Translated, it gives CASSDGRSMNTEAFF.

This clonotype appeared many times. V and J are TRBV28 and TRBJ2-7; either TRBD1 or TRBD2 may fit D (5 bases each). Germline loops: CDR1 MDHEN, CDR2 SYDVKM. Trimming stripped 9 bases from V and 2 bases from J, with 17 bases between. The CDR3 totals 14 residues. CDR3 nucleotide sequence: TGTGCCAGTTCCACCCCGGGACGGACCTACGAGCAGTACTTC. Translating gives CASSTPGRTYEQYF. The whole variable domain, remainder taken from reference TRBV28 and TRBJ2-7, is DVKVTQSSRYLVKRTGEKVFLECVQDMDHENMFWYRQDPGLGLRLIYFSYDVKMKEKGDIPEGYSVSREKKERFSLILESASTNQTSMYLCASSTPGRTYEQYFGPGTRLTVT.

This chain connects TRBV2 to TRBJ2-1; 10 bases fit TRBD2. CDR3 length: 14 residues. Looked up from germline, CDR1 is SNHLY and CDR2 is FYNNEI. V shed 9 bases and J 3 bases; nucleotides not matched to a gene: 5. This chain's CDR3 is CAREREGGYNEQFF. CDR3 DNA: TGTGCCAGGGAGCGGGAGGGCGGCTACAATGAGCAGTTCTTC. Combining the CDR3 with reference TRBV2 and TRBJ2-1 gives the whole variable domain EPEVTQTPSHQVTQMGQEVILRCVPISNHLYFYWYRQILGQKVEFLVSFYNNEISEKSEIFDDQFSVERPDGSNFTLKIRSTKLEDSAMYFCAREREGGYNEQFFGPGTRLTVL.

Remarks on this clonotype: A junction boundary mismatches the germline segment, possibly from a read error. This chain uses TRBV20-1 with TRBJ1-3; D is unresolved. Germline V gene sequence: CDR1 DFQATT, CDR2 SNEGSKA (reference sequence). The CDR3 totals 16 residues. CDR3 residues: CSASSVWGWAGNTICF. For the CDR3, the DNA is TGCAGTGCTTCCTCCGTATGGGGATGGGCAGGAAACACCATATGTTTT.

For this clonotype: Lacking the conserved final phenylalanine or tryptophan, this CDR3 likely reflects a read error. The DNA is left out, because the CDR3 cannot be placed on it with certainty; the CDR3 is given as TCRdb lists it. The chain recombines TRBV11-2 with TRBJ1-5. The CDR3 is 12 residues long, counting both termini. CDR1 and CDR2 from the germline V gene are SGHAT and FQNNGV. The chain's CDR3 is CASSLRDQPQQC.

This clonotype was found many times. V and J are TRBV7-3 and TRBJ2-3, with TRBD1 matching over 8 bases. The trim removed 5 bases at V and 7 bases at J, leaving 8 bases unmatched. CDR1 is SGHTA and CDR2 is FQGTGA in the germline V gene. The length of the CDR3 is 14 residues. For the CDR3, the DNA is TGTGCCAGCAGCGCAGGGGGCGCAGGGAATACGCAGTATTTT. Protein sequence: CASSAGGAGNTQYF. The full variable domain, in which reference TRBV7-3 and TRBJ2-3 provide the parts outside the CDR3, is GAGVSQTPSNKVTEKGKYVELRCDPISGHTALYWYRQSLGQGPEFLIYFQGTGAADDSGLPNDRFFAVRPEGSVSTLKIQRTERGDSAVYLCASSAGGAGNTQYFGPGTRLTVL.